Listed here is a single T cell receptor beta chain. This entry is derived from a study of shared T cell receptors in the human thymus. In germline, CDR1 is SGHTA, CDR2 FQGNSA. The CDR3 loop spans 17 amino acids. The ends were cut back, 5 bases at V and 2 bases at J, with 22 bases in the middle. The method was immunoSEQ multiplex PCR; TCRdb's version includes in-frame clones alone and lacks a portion of them. The repertoire consists of more than 550,000 clones, with approximately 87% occurring once and the leading ten covering roughly 0.0087%. These data are also associated with another study on human thymus T cells. This second report adds: Surgeons resected thymus tissue during corrective heart surgery. Thymic and blood repertoires appeared to display a bias in their usage of V and J genes. Related studies found that unrelated individuals share highly overlapping thymic repertoires.

The sequence came from a boy less than two years old with a congenital heart defect. The material sequenced was thymocytes. The chain has TRBV7-2 and TRBJ2-7; a possible D gene is TRBD2 (6 bases). CDR3 protein: CASSQHRSGLLPYEQYF. DNA for the CDR3: TGTGCCAGCAGCCAACATCGAAGCGGGCTCCTCCCCTACGAGCAGTACTTC. Filled out from reference TRBV7-2 and TRBJ2-7, the complete variable domain reads GAGVSQSPSNKVTEKGKDVELRCDPISGHTALYWYRQSLGQGLEFLIYFQGNSAPDKSGLPSDRFSAERTGGSVSTLTIQRTQQEDSAVYLCASSQHRSGLLPYEQYFGPGTRLTVT.